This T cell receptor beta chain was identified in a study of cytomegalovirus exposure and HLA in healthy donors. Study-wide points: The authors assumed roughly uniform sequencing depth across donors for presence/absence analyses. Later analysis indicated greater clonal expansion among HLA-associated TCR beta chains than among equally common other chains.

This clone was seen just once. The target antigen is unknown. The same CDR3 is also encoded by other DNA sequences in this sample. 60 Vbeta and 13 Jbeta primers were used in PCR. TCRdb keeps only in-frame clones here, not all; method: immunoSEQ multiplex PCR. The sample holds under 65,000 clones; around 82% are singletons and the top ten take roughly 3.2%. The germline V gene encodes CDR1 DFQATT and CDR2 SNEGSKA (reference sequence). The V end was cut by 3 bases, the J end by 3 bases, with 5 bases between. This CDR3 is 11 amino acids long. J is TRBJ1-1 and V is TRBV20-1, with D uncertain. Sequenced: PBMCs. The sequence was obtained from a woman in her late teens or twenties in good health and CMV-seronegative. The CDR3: CSARSDTEAFF. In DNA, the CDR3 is TGCAGTGCTAGGTCGGACACTGAAGCTTTCTTT.